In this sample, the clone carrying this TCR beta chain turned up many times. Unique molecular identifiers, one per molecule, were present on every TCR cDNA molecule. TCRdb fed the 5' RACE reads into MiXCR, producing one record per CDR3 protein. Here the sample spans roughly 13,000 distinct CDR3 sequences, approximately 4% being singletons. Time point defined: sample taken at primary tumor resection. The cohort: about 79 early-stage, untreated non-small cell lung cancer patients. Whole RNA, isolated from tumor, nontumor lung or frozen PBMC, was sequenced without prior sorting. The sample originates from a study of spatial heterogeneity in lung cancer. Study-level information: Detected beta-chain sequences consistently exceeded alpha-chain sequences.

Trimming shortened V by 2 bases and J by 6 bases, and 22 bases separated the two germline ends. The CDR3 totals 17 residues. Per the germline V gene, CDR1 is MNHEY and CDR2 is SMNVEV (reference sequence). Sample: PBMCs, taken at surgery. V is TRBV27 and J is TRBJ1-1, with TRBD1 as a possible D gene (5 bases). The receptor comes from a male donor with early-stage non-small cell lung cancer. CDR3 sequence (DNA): TGTGCCAGCAGTTTAAAGCTTGGGGCCAGGGTGGACCCTGAAGCTTTCTTT. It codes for CASSLKLGARVDPEAFF.